This T cell receptor beta chain comes out of a study of T cell repertoires in cytomegalovirus infection. Study summary: Both a matching HLA type and CMV infection were indicated by public TCR beta signatures.

The CDR3 totals 16 residues. J gave up 5 bases and V 0 bases, and 6 bases lay outside the gene matches. Per the germline V gene, CDR1 is SGHTA and CDR2 is FQGNSA. At least ten counts were recorded for this clonotype. Its antigen remains unidentified. Broader study findings: Within the response measured ex vivo, HLA-C-restricted CMV-specific TCR beta clonotypes were dominant. Of the TCR beta families, the public ones yielded a cumulative frequency that identified carriers of CMV plus the relevant HLA.

A single record per CDR3 protein comes from TCRdb applying MiXCR to the reads. The data show about 300,000 distinct CDR3 sequences, with approximately 8.9% seen just once and approximately 2.3% held by the top ten. Sequencing was carried out using PBMCs. The TCR was taken from a human donor in good health (CMV status not recorded). Some clones in this sample may be carry-over from other donors' samples. J is TRBJ1-4 and V is TRBV7-2; 7 bases are a match to TRBD1. The CDR3 DNA reads as TGTGCCAGCAGCTTAGCGCTCCCAGGGGGGAATGAAAAACTGTTTTTT. This gives the protein CASSLALPGGNEKLFF.